The 15 T cell receptor beta chains listed next were all sequenced from one sample in a study of T cell changes during pregnancy in multiple sclerosis. Clones were sequenced by immunoSEQ multiplex PCR, and TCRdb holds only the in-frame ones, with some missing. The table records 35,000 to 55,000 clones, around 93% of them present only once. The starting material was CD4+ T cells from peripheral blood mononuclear cells, obtained in the third trimester of pregnancy. The receptors derive from a female donor with multiple sclerosis, enrolled in a pregnancy study.

This chain uses TRBV14 with TRBJ2-2; TRBD2 agrees at 8 bases. V lost 3 bases to trimming and J lost 6 bases; unmatched junction nucleotides: 6. The CDR3 totals 15 residues. Germline V lookup: CDR1 SGHDN, CDR2 FVKESK. The CDR3 DNA reads as TGTGCCAGCAGCCATGACGGGAGGGCCGCCGGGGAGCTGTTTTTT. This codes for CASSHDGRAAGELFF.

The genes are TRBV19 and TRBJ1-1, with TRBD1 matching over 7 bases. Germline values: CDR1 LNHDA, CDR2 SQIVND (reference sequence). Trimming removed 3 bases from V and 5 bases from J; junction bases left unmatched: 12. This CDR3 comprises 16 residues. CDR3 sequence (DNA): TGTGCCAGTAGTATTCTACCGACAGGGAGTCGGACTGAAGCTTTCTTT. Its protein product is CASSILPTGSRTEAFF.

The chain couples TRBV29-1 to TRBJ2-1; 11 nucleotides align to TRBD2. V was pared by 5 bases and J by 7 bases, with 19 bases of the junction left unmatched. In germline, CDR1 is SQVTM, CDR2 ANQGSEA. The CDR3 extends over 18 amino acids. The CDR3: CSVFIGSALAGVLNEQFF. The CDR3 DNA reads as TGCAGCGTTTTCATCGGTTCCGCACTAGCGGGAGTTCTAAATGAGCAGTTCTTC.

The V gene is TRBV5-4, the J gene TRBJ2-4, with 8 bases fitting TRBD1. With 2 bases clipped from V and 3 bases from J, the junction kept 7 bases outside the gene matches. The length of the CDR3 is 16 residues. Germline CDR1 and CDR2: SGHNT and YYREEE (reference sequence). The CDR3 bases are TGTGCCAGCAGCTTAGACAGGGGAAAGGTCAAAAACATTCAGTACTTC. Amino acids: CASSLDRGKVKNIQYF.

The CDR3 is CASTFGGLSTDTQYF. The CDR3 DNA reads TGTGCCAGCACCTTCGGAGGACTCAGCACAGATACGCAGTATTTT. This rearrangement joins TRBV9 to TRBJ2-3, with D possibly matching TRBD2 (5 bases). CDR3 length: 15 residues. Germline values: CDR1 SGDLS, CDR2 YYNGEE. Trimming took 6 bases from V and 0 from J, leaving 14 bases between them. The full variable domain, completed using reference TRBV9 and TRBJ2-3, is DSGVTQTPKHLITATGQRVTLRCSPRSGDLSVYWYQQSLDQGLQFLIQYYNGEERAKGNILERFSAQQFPDLHSELNLSSLELGDSALYFCASTFGGLSTDTQYFGPGTRLTVL.

This chain joins TRBV5-5 and TRBJ1-1; 7 nucleotides align to TRBD1. Germline CDR1 and CDR2: SGHKS and YYEKEE (reference sequence). The CDR3 spans 15 residues. Trimming at V came to 0 bases and at J to 3 bases, leaving 5 bases not matched to a gene. CDR3 protein: CASSLVTGRYTEAFF. For the CDR3, the DNA is TGTGCCAGCAGCTTGGTGACAGGGAGGTACACTGAAGCTTTCTTT.

The J gene is TRBJ1-6, the V gene TRBV5-1; D might be TRBD1 (5 bases). The CDR3 loop spans 15 amino acids. V lost 4 bases and J 5 bases, leaving 13 bases between the germline ends. Germline V lookup: CDR1 SGHRS, CDR2 YFSETQ. CDR3 in amino acids: CASSGGTPDNSPLHF. Here the CDR3 DNA reads TGCGCCAGCAGCGGAGGGACCCCAGATAATTCACCCCTCCACTTT.

The chain is built from TRBV5-4 and TRBJ2-1; TRBD2 matches 9 bases. Looked up from germline, CDR1 is SGHNT and CDR2 is YYREEE (reference sequence). The CDR3 length is 15 residues. The V segment lost 0 bases and the J segment 7 bases; nucleotides outside the gene matches: 5. CDR3 bases: TGTGCCAGCAGCTTGGGCGGGAGGGCCATAAATGAGCAGTTCTTC. This encodes CASSLGGRAINEQFF.

The chain joins TRBV19 to TRBJ1-2; D might be TRBD1 (5 bases). This CDR3 spans 14 amino acids. The germline V gene encodes CDR1 LNHDA and CDR2 SQIVND (reference sequence). Trimming shortened V by 4 bases and J by 4 bases, and 13 bases separated the two germline ends. CDR3 amino acids: CASSTLQESYGYTF. In DNA, the CDR3 is TGTGCCAGTAGTACCTTACAGGAATCCTATGGCTACACCTTC.

The rearrangement uses TRBV14 and TRBJ2-1; 13 nucleotides line up with TRBD2. The CDR3 totals 19 residues. The germline V gene has CDR1 SGHDN and CDR2 FVKESK. Trimming at V came to 3 bases and at J to 4 bases, leaving 12 bases not matched to a gene. CDR3 amino acids: CASSQYSRTSGSRYNEQFF. The CDR3 nucleotides read TGTGCCAGCAGCCAGTACAGTAGGACTAGCGGGAGTAGGTACAATGAGCAGTTCTTC.

The chain has TRBV2 and TRBJ1-1; tentatively, D is TRBD1 (6 bases). V was shortened by 6 bases and J by 0 bases, with 11 bases between the two germline ends. Germline V gives CDR1 SNHLY, CDR2 FYNNEI. The CDR3 runs to 14 residues. The CDR3 reads CASSRQAMNTEAFF. For the CDR3, the DNA is TGTGCCAGCAGCAGACAGGCCATGAACACTGAAGCTTTCTTT.

The J gene is TRBJ1-4, the V gene TRBV29-1; 7 bases map to TRBD1. The germline V gene encodes CDR1 SQVTM and CDR2 ANQGSEA. V was clipped by 5 bases and J by 7 bases; unmatched bases: 10. This CDR3 comprises 14 residues. CDR3 in amino acids: CSVHLSGTAEKLFF. In DNA form, the CDR3 reads TGCAGCGTTCATCTTTCCGGGACAGCTGAAAAACTGTTTTTT.

This clone was seen only once. The chain uses TRBV21-1 and TRBJ1-2; the table's D call, TRBD1, was not checked against the DNA. TRBV21-1 is deemed a pseudogene. This CDR3 spans 16 amino acids. CDR3 loop: CASRPMRGRDNYGYTF. The DNA for the CDR3 is TGTGCCAGCAGACCTATGAGGGGGAGAGATAACTATGGCTACACCTTC.

The gene calls are TRBV6-5 and TRBJ1-1, with D maybe TRBD1 (5 bases). CDR3 size: 14 residues. Germline V gene data show CDR1 as MNHEY and CDR2 as SVGAGI. Trimming took 7 bases from V and 1 from J, leaving 13 bases between them. This chain's CDR3 is CASTPIGGNTEAFF. CDR3 nucleotide sequence: TGTGCCAGCACGCCGATCGGGGGGAACACTGAAGCTTTCTTT.

V is TRBV5-5 and J is TRBJ1-5; D unclear. Trimming took 2 bases from V and 1 from J, leaving 13 bases between them. The CDR3 is 16 amino acids. Per the germline V gene, CDR1 is SGHKS and CDR2 is YYEKEE (reference sequence). CDR3 loop: CASSFLQSSSNQPQHF. DNA for the CDR3: TGTGCCAGCAGCTTTCTACAGAGCTCCAGCAATCAGCCCCAGCATTTT.